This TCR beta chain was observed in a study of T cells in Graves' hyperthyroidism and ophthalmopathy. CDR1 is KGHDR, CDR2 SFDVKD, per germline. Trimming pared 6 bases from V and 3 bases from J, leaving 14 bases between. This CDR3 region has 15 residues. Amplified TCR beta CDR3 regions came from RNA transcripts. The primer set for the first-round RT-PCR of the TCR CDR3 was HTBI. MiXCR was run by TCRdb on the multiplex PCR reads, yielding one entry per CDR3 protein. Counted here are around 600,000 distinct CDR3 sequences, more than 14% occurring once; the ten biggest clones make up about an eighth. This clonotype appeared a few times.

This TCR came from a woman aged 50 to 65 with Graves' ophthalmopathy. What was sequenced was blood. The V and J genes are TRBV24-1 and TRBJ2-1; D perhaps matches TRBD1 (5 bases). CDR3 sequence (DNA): TGTGCCACCAGTCACCGCAGGGTAGACTACAATGAGCAGTTCTTC. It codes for CATSHRRVDYNEQFF.